The 3 T cell receptor beta chains reported below all come from one sample, sequenced in a study of early stage breast cancer tumors. Clones were read by immunoSEQ multiplex PCR, and TCRdb kept only the in-frame ones, dropping some. This table has 51,000 or so clones, 75% to 85% appearing once. Sequencing used blood. The receptors were sampled from a person between 45 and 65 years old with breast cancer.

This clone was seen a single time. The rearrangement uses TRBV18 and TRBJ1-2, with TRBD1 identical over 10 bases. Germline-derived CDR1 and CDR2 are KGHSH and LQKENI. This CDR3 has 15 amino acids. V lost 0 bases and J lost 5; bases outside the gene matches: 3. The CDR3 bases are TGTGCCAGCTCACCACCGGGACAGGGGTTTTATGGCTACACCTTC. Protein sequence: CASSPPGQGFYGYTF.

The chain links TRBV7-9 to TRBJ2-5; possibly TRBD2 for D (5 bases). The V gene's germline CDR1 is SEHNR and CDR2 FQNEAQ (reference sequence). The CDR3 runs to 13 residues. V dropped 0 bases and J dropped 4 bases, with 6 bases sitting between them. For the CDR3, the DNA is TGTGCCAGCAGCTTAGCAGGGAGAGAGACCCAGTACTTC. As protein: CASSLAGRETQYF.

The chain combines TRBV9 with TRBJ2-7; 8 bases are a match to TRBD1. The J segment lost 6 bases and the V segment lost 0 bases, leaving 5 bases of the junction unmatched. The CDR3 consists of 14 residues. The germline V gene encodes CDR1 SGDLS and CDR2 YYNGEE. The CDR3 coding sequence is TGTGCCAGCAGCGTAGGGACAGGGATGGGCGAGCAGTACTTC. Protein: CASSVGTGMGEQYF.